This T cell receptor (beta chain) came from a study of type 1 regulatory T cells. Study as a whole: This in vitro CD4 product, T-allo10, is enriched for Tr1 cells and alloantigen-specific.

TCRdb fed the reads into MiXCR, producing one record per CDR3 protein. The sample consists of tens of thousands of distinct CDR3 sequences, around 20% of them appearing once. Of note for this clonotype: What it binds is unknown. One end of the junction is discordant with germline, which a read error may explain.

Study-level points and caveats: Tr1 cells had a more restricted TCR repertoire than non-Tr1 cells.

This CDR3 contains 17 residues. Germline CDR1 is SGHVS and CDR2 is FQNEAQ. Specimen: cultured type 1 regulatory T (Tr1) cells, either the whole culture or a sorted fraction (not recorded which). This receptor was taken from a human donor in good health. The chain couples TRBV7-8 to TRBJ2-4; TRBD2 agrees at 10 bases. The CDR3 DNA reads as TGTGCCAGCAGCCGTAAGGAGGGACTAGCGAGGGAAAACACTCAGTACTTC. It specifies CASSRKEGLARENTQYF.